This TCR beta chain is from a study of blood T cell repertoires in COVID-19 (dated by TCRdb to 2018 to 2020). Notes on the research overall: Samples covering the acute and convalescent phases of COVID-19 were provided by collaborators in the United States, Italy and Spain. The prospective study material was composed of cDNA or gDNA derived from T cells, B-cell-depleted T cells, or PBMCs. The dataset comprised deeply sampled blood TCRbeta repertoires from subjects exposed to, actively infected with, or recovered from COVID-19. The repertoires were released in a freely available public database intended as a resource for research on the immune response to SARS-CoV-2. The samples were drawn from the first 160 participants of the ongoing ImmuneRACE study and from 950 to 1,500 subjects provided by 6 global collaborators. Sample metadata almost always included a de-identified subject ID, COVID-19 status, age in years and sex. Where HLA class I and class II types were available, the types were taken from metadata supplied by the sample provider, not from assay-based typing.

Each collaborating institution followed its own protocols to collect whole blood in K2EDTA tubes. For TCRbeta analysis, collaborator samples were shipped as frozen whole blood, as isolated PBMCs, or as DNA extracted from either sample type. The CDR3 measures 14 amino acids from cysteine to phenylalanine. The CDR3 DNA has 42 bases and is translated from base 1. CDR1 and CDR2 are drawn from the germline V gene: LGHNA, YNFKEQ. Germline trimming: 4 bases from V, 8 bases from J; junction bases outside gene matches: 9. TCRbeta CDR3 regions were amplified from genomic DNA using the immunoSEQ Assay, a bias-controlled multiplex PCR. The authors' analysis ran thus. Nucleated cell counts per sample were estimated from amplification of reference gene primers within the assay. To quantify the absolute abundance of each unique TCRbeta CDR3 rearrangement, sequence reads were collapsed and filtered. For each sample, productive Simpson clonality was calculated as the square root of Simpson's diversity index over productive rearrangements. TCRdb provides this immuneACCESS table in a form limited to in-frame rearrangements. Some clones are lacking; in checked studies, under half of them reflect an unresolved V gene, and why the rest are absent is not known. The DNA was the basis for D and trimming; V, J and clone size are from that table. This sample has a few hundred thousand clones in its table, and approximately 88% of those were observed once. 0.95% to 1.5% of the sample rests with the top ten.

In its sample, this clone was seen a few times. The antigen this receptor binds is unknown. The record has no base qualities; no much larger clone is one base away. Points the paper makes about the study in general: Clinical and demographic metadata were provided uncurated, with the amount varying by source and participant.

The clonotype was recovered from a man aged 40-55 years with acute or convalescent COVID-19. What was sequenced was peripheral blood. The sequence is built from TRBV4-2 and TRBJ1-1; 8 central nucleotides agree with TRBD1. The encoded CDR3 is CASSLYTGGGEAFF. The sequenced DNA is TGTGCCAGCAGCCTTTATACAGGGGGTGGGGAAGCTTTCTTT.